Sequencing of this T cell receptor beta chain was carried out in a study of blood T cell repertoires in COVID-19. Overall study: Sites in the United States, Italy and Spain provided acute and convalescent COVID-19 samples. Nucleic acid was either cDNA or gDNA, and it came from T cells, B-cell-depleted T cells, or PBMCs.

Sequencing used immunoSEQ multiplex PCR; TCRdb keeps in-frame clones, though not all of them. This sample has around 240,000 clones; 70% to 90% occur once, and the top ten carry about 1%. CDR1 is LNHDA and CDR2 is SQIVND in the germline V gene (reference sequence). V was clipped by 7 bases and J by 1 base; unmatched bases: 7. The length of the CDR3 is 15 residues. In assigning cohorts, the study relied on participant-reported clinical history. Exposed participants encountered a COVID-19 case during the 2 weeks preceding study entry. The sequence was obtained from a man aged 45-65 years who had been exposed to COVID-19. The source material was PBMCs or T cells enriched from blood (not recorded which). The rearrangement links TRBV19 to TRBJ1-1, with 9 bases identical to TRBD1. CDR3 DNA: TGTGCCAGTACCGATCGGGGACAGGGGAACACTGAAGCTTTCTTT. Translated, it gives CASTDRGQGNTEAFF.